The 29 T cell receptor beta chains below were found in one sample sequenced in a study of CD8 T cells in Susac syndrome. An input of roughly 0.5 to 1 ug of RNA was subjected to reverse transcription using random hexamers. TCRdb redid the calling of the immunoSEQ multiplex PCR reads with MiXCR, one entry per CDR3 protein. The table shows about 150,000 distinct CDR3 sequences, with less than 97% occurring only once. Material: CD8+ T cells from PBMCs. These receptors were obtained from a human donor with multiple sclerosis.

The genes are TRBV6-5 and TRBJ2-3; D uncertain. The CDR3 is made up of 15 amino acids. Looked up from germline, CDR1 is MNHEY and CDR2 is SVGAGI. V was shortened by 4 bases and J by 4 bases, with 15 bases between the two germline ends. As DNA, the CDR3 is TGTGCCAGCAGTTCGGCCGGCCCGACCCCAGATACGCAGTATTTT. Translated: CASSSAGPTPDTQYF.

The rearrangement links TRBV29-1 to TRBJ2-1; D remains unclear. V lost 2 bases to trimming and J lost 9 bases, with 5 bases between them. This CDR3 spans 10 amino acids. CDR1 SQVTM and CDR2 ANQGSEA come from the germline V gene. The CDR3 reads CSVEWLEQFF. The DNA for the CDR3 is TGCAGCGTTGAATGGCTTGAGCAGTTCTTC.

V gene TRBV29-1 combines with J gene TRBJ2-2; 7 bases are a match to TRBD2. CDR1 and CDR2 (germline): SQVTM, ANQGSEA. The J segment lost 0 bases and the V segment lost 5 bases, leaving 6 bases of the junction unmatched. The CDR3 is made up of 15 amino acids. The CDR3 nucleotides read TGCAGCGTTCTAGCTAGCGGTTCGAACACCGGGGAGCTGTTTTTT. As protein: CSVLASGSNTGELFF.

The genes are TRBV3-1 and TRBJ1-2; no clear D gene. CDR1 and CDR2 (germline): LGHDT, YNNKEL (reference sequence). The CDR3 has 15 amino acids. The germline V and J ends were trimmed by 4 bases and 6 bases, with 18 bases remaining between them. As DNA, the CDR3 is TGTGCCAGCAGCCCAAGATATTTAGCCTCCGATGGCTACACCTTC. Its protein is CASSPRYLASDGYTF.

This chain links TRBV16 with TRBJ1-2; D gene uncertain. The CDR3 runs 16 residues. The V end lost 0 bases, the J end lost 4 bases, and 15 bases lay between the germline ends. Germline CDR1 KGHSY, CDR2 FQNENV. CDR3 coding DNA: TGTGCCAGCAGCCAATCCCCGGCAGATCAAGGCTATGGCTACACCTTC. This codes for CASSQSPADQGYGYTF. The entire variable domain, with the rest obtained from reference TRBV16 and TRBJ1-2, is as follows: GEEVAQTPKHLVRGEGQKAKLYCAPIKGHSYVFWYQQVLKNEFKFLISFQNENVFDETGMPKERFSAKCLPNSPCSLEIQATKLEDSAVYFCASSQSPADQGYGYTFGSGTRLTVV.

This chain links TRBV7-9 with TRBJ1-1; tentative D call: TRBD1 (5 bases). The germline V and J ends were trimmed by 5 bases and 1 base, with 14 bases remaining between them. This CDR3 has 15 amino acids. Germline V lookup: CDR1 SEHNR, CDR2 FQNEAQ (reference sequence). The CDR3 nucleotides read TGTGCCAGCAGCATCCTGCGGACAACGAACACTGAAGCTTTCTTT. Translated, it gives CASSILRTTNTEAFF.

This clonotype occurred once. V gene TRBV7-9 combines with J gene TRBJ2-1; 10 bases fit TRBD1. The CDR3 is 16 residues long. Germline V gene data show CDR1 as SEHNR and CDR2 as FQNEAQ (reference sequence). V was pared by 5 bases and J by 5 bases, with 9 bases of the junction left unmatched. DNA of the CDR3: TGTGCCAGCAGCCAGAGCCGGGACAGGGGCCACAATGAGCAGTTCTTC. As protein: CASSQSRDRGHNEQFF.

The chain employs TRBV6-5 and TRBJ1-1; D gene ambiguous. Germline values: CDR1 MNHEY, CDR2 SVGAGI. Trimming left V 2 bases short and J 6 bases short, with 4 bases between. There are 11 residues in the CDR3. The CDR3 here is CASSYGAEAFF. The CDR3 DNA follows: TGTGCCAGCAGTTACGGTGCTGAAGCTTTCTTT.

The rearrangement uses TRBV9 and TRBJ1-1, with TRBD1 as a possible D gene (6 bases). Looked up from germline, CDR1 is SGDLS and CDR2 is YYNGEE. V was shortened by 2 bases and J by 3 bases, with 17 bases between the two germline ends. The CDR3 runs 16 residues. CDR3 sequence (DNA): TGTGCCAGCAGCGTTGTTTCAGGGAGGGGGGACACTGAAGCTTTCTTT. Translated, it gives CASSVVSGRGDTEAFF.

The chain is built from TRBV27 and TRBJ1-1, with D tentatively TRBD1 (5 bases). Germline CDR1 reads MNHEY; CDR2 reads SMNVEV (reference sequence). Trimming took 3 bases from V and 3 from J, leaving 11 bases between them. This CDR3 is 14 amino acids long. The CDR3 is CASSLEQGDTEAFF. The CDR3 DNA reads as TGTGCCAGCAGTTTGGAGCAGGGAGACACTGAAGCTTTCTTT.

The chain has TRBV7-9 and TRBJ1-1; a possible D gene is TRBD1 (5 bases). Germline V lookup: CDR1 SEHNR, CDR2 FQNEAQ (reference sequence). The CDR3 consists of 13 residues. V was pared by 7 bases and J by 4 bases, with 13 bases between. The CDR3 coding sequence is TGTGCCAGCACATTCCGGGGGGGCACTGAAGCTTTCTTT. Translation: CASTFRGGTEAFF. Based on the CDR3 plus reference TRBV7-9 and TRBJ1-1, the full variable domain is DTGVSQNPRHKITKRGQNVTFRCDPISEHNRLYWYRQTLGQGPEFLTYFQNEAQLEKSRLLSDRFSAERPKGSFSTLEIQRTEQGDSAMYLCASTFRGGTEAFFGQGTRLTVV.

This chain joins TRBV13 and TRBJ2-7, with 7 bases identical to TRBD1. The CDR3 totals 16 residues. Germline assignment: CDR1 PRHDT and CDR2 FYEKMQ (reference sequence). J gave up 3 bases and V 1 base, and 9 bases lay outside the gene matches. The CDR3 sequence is CASSLVGDSGIYEQYF. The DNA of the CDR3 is TGTGCCAGCAGCTTAGTGGGGGACAGTGGGATCTACGAGCAGTACTTC.

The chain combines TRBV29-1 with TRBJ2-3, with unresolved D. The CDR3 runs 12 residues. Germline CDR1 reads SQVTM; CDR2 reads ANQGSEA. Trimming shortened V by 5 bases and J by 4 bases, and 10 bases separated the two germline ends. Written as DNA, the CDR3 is TGCAGCGTTTTTTTGGATCCAGATACGCAGTATTTT. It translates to CSVFLDPDTQYF.

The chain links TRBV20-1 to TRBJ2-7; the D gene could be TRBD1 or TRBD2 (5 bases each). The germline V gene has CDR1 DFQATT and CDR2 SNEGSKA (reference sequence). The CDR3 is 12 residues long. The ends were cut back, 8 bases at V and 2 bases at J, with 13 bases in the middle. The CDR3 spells CSSDPGPYEQYV. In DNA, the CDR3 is TGCAGTTCCGACCCGGGGCCCTACGAGCAGTACGTC.

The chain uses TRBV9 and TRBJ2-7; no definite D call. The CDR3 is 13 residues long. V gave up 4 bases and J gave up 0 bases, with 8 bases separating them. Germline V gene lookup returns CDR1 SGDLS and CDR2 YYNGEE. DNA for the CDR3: TGTGCCAGCAGCTGGTCGGACTCCTACGAGCAGTACTTC. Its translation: CASSWSDSYEQYF. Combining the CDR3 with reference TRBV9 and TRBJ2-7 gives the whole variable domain DSGVTQTPKHLITATGQRVTLRCSPRSGDLSVYWYQQSLDQGLQFLIQYYNGEERAKGNILERFSAQQFPDLHSELNLSSLELGDSALYFCASSWSDSYEQYFGPGTRLTVT.

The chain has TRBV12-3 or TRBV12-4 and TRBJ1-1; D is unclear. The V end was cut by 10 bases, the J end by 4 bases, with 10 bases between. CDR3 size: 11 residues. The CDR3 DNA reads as TGTGCCATCGGTTTGGGCACTGAAGCTTTCTTT. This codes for CAIGLGTEAFF.

The CDR3 DNA reads TGTGCCTGGAGTGTAGGGACAGGGAGGGACTATGGCTACACCTTC. This sequence encodes CAWSVGTGRDYGYTF. This sequence joins TRBV30 and TRBJ1-2; 9 bases match TRBD1. With V trimmed by 0 bases and J by 3 bases, 5 bases remained unmatched. Germline loops: CDR1 GTSNPN, CDR2 SVGIG (reference sequence). The CDR3 loop spans 15 amino acids.

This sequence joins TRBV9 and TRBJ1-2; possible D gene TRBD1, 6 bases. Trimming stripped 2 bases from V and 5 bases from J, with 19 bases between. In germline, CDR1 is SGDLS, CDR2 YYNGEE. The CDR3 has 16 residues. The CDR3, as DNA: TGTGCCAGCAGCGTGAGCCGAACGGGGGGGCGGTATGGCTACACCTTC. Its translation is CASSVSRTGGRYGYTF.

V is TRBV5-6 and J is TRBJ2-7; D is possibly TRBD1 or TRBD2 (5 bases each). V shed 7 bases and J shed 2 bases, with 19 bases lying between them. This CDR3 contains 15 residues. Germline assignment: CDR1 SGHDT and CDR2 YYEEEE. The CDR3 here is CASSPLARGPYEQYV. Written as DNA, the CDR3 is TGTGCCAGCTCGCCCCTAGCTAGGGGCCCCTACGAGCAGTACGTC.

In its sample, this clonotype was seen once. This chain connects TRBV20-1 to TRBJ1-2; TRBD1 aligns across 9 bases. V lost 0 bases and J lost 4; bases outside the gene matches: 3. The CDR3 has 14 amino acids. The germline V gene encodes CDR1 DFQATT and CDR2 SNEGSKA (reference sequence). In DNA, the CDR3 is TGCAGTGCTAGAGACACAGGGGGCGCCTATGGCTACACCTTC. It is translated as CSARDTGGAYGYTF.

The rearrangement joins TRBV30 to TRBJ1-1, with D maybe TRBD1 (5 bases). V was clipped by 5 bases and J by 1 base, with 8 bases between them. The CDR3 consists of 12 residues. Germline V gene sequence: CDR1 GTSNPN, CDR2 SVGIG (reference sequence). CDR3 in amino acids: CAWAQGNTEAFF. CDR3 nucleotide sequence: TGTGCCTGGGCCCAGGGGAACACTGAAGCTTTCTTT.

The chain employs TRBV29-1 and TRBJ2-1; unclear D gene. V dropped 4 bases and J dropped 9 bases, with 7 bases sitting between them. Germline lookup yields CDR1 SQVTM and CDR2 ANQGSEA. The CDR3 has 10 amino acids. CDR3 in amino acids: CSVGHGEQFF. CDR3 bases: TGCAGCGTTGGACACGGTGAGCAGTTCTTC.

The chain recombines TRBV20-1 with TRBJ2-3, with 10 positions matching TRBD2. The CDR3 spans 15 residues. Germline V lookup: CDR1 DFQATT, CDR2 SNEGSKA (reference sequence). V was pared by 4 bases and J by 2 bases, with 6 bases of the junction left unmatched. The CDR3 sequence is CSATSSGGITDTQYF. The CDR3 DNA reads TGCAGTGCTACGAGTAGCGGGGGGATCACAGATACGCAGTATTTT.

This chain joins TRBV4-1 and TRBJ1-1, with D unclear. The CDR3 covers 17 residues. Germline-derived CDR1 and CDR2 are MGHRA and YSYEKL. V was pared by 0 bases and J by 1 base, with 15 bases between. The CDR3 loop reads CASSQEDQWQTNTEAFF. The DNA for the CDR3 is TGCGCCAGCAGCCAAGAAGATCAGTGGCAGACGAACACTGAAGCTTTCTTT.

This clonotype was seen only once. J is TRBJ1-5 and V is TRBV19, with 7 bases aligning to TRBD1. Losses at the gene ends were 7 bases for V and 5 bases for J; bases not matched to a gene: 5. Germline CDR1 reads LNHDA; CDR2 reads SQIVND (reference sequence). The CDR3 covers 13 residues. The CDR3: CASNKGADQPQHF. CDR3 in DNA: TGTGCCAGTAATAAGGGGGCCGATCAGCCCCAGCATTTT.

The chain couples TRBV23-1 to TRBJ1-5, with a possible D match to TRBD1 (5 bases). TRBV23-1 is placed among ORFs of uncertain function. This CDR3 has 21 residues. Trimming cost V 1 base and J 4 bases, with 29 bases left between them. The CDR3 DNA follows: TGCGCCAGCAGTCAATTCGAAGTCAACGGGTCAGGGCGGGGCGCGAATCAGCCCCAGCATTTT. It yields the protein CASSQFEVNGSGRGANQPQHF.

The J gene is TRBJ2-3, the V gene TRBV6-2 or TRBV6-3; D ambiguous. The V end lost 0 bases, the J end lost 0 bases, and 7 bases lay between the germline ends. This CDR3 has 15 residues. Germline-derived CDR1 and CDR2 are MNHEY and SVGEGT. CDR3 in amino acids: CASSYSKTSTDTQYF. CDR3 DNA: TGTGCCAGCAGTTACTCGAAGACTAGCACAGATACGCAGTATTTT.

CDR3 in DNA: TGTGCCAGCGGGTGGCCTTCAGGGAGTGAGCAGTTCTTC. This encodes CASGWPSGSEQFF. The rearrangement links TRBV3-1 to TRBJ2-1, with D perhaps TRBD1 or TRBD2 (5 bases each). CDR1 and CDR2 from the germline V gene are LGHDT and YNNKEL (reference sequence). CDR3 length: 13 residues. The germline V and J ends were trimmed by 8 bases and 9 bases, with 17 bases remaining between them.

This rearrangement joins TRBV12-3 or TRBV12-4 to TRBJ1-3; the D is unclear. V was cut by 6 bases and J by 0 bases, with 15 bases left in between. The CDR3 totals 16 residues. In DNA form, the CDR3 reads TGTGCCAGCAGCCCAATCCCCCATAGCTCTGGAAACACCATATATTTT. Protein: CASSPIPHSSGNTIYF.